A single sample gave rise to the 4 T cell receptor beta chains below, sequenced in a study of post-analysis software for immune sequencing data (dated by TCRdb to the mid-2010s). These receptors have no known antigen. What the research found in general, with its limitations: Patients showed significantly higher frequencies than controls for roughly five TRBV segments, among them TRBV5-6, TRBV5-1 and TRBV20-1.

Library creation used PCR. Reads for this sample came from an Illumina HiSeq 2500. To reduce PCR and sequencing biases, unique molecular identifiers were built into the TCR beta cDNA libraries. The public reads were quality trimmed at Q25 with fastp and then assembled into clones with MiXCR by TCRdb, keeping productive beta chains. Entries are consolidated by CDR3 protein sequence, retaining the most common genes and DNA. The sample table lists roughly 620,000 distinct CDR3 sequences, around 47% of them with a count of one. The ten largest make up roughly 1.8% of the sample. Sequencing used blood. The receptor source for this set is a girl aged 10 to 17 with multiple sclerosis.

The rearrangement joins TRBV20-1 to TRBJ2-1; the D is unclear. The CDR3 has 13 amino acids. The germline V and J ends were trimmed by 3 bases and 0 bases, with 6 bases remaining between them. The germline CDR1 and CDR2 sequences are DFQATT and SNEGSKA (reference sequence). The CDR3 is CSARGLSYNEQFF. CDR3 DNA: TGCAGTGCTAGGGGTCTCTCCTACAATGAGCAGTTCTTC.

The rearrangement uses TRBV10-3 and TRBJ2-5; the match to TRBD1 covers 7 bases. Looked up from germline, CDR1 is ENHRY and CDR2 is SYGVKD. The CDR3 contains 16 residues. The V gene end was trimmed by 5 bases and the J gene end by 4 bases; junction bases not matched to a gene: 13. The CDR3 loop is CAISKDRSFGGETQYF. The CDR3 DNA is TGTGCCATCAGTAAGGACAGGTCATTTGGCGGAGAGACCCAGTACTTC.

The J gene is TRBJ1-4, the V gene TRBV5-6; D gene ambiguous. CDR1 SGHDT and CDR2 YYEEEE come from the germline V gene. V was pared by 4 bases and J by 5 bases, with 6 bases between. The CDR3 spans 12 residues. In DNA, the CDR3 is TGTGCCAGCAGCGTATTCAATGAAAAACTGTTTTTT. This sequence encodes CASSVFNEKLFF. The full variable domain, rest sourced from reference TRBV5-6 and TRBJ1-4, is DAGVTQSPTHLIKTRGQQVTLRCSPKSGHDTVSWYQQALGQGPQFIFQYYEEEERQRGNFPDRFSGHQFPNYSSELNVNALLLGDSALYLCASSVFNEKLFFGSGTQLSVL.

This chain uses TRBV12-3 or TRBV12-4 with TRBJ2-3; D perhaps matches TRBD2 (6 bases). The V and J ends lost 3 bases and 4 bases respectively, with 11 bases between them. This CDR3 region has 14 residues. CDR3 nucleotides: TGTGCCAGCAGTTTTACCCTAGCGCCAGATACGCAGTATTTT. Translated, it gives CASSFTLAPDTQYF.